This T cell receptor (beta chain) was retrieved from a study of regulatory T cells in long-lasting Graves disease. In the study overall: In persistent Graves' disease, antithyroid drugs had been taken for over 5 years and TSH receptor antibodies stayed positive.

Library construction for TCR beta used iRepertoire HTBI primers and Arm-PCR of CDR3 regions. MiXCR, applied by TCRdb to the multiplex PCR reads, yields one record per CDR3 protein. Of about 470,000 distinct CDR3 sequences listed, under 25% are singletons. Germline V gene sequence: CDR1 DFQATT, CDR2 SNEGSKA (reference sequence). This CDR3 is built from 10 residues. The V gene lost 6 bases and the J gene lost 15 bases, with 15 bases spanning the gap. Indicated time point: persistent/refractory GD, antithyroid drugs over 5 years with positive TRAb. RNA from PBMCs was the source of the TCR library. The receptor was isolated from a female donor with Graves disease. The chain combines TRBV20-1 with TRBJ2-4, with D possibly being TRBD2 (6 bases). The sample was peripheral blood mononuclear cells (PBMCs), taken when the disease was refractory, from a patient treated with antithyroid drugs. The CDR3 loop reads CSAGDSPLYF. The CDR3 DNA follows: TGCAGTGCAGGGGACTCCCCTTTGTACTTC.